The 17 T cell receptor beta chains in this list originate from one sample, sequenced in a study of shared clonotypes between healthy human individuals. The repertoire was sequenced with immunoSEQ multiplex PCR; TCRdb's copy has only in-frame clones and lacks some. Found here are 2 million to 2.5 million clones, more than 80% of them singletons; the top ten hold 0.35% to 0.5%. Sequenced sample: naive CD4+ T cells from PBMCs. Regarding subset: CD45RA+ positively selected. The receptors were gathered from a man aged 18 to 30 in good health. Some clones in this sample may be carry-over from other donors' samples.

This sequence joins TRBV7-9 and TRBJ2-1, with D unresolved. Germline CDR1 is SEHNR and CDR2 is FQNEAQ (reference sequence). V dropped 1 base and J dropped 4 bases, with 8 bases sitting between them. The CDR3 is 14 residues long. CDR3 DNA: TGTGCCAGCAGCTTAGATGACACTTACAATGAGCAGTTCTTC. Amino acid sequence: CASSLDDTYNEQFF.

V gene TRBV5-4 combines with J gene TRBJ2-2; D unresolved. Trimming stripped 0 bases from V and 9 bases from J, with 9 bases between. Germline assignment: CDR1 SGHNT and CDR2 YYREEE (reference sequence). CDR3 length: 13 amino acids. CDR3 amino acids: CASSLVPDRELFF. Here the CDR3 DNA reads TGTGCCAGCAGCTTGGTCCCGGACCGGGAGCTGTTTTTT.

The chain uses TRBV6-6 and TRBJ1-1; 7 bases agree with TRBD1. The germline V gene has CDR1 MNHNY and CDR2 SVGAGI (reference sequence). The V and J ends lost 6 bases and 6 bases, in that order; junction bases with no gene match: 10. The CDR3 has 14 amino acids. The CDR3 nucleotides read TGTGCCAGCAGCCCCAGTCACAGGGGCCCTGAAGCTTTCTTT. Translated, it gives CASSPSHRGPEAFF.

The genes are TRBV19 and TRBJ1-4; D possibly corresponds to TRBD1 (5 bases). The V gene's germline CDR1 is LNHDA and CDR2 SQIVND (reference sequence). Trimming removed 11 bases from V and 8 bases from J, with 21 bases in between. This CDR3 contains 14 residues. The CDR3 protein is CACTSTGGVEKLFF. The CDR3 DNA follows: TGTGCCTGCACGAGCACGGGGGGGGTAGAAAAACTGTTTTTT.

J is TRBJ1-4 and V is TRBV2, with unresolved D. The CDR3 is 13 amino acids. CDR1 and CDR2 from the germline V gene are SNHLY and FYNNEI. The V and J ends lost 6 bases and 11 bases respectively, with 16 bases between them. In nucleotides, the CDR3 is TGTGCCAGCAGCCGACCGATTCCCACTAAACTGTTTTTT. This sequence encodes CASSRPIPTKLFF. The full variable domain, with the rest looked up from reference TRBV2 and TRBJ1-4, is EPEVTQTPSHQVTQMGQEVILRCVPISNHLYFYWYRQILGQKVEFLVSFYNNEISEKSEIFDDQFSVERPDGSNFTLKIRSTKLEDSAMYFCASSRPIPTKLFFGSGTQLSVL.

CDR3: CASSSPARSTEAFF. As DNA, the CDR3 is TGTGCCAGCAGCTCGCCCGCAAGGAGCACTGAAGCTTTCTTT. The chain combines TRBV7-9 with TRBJ1-1; D is unclear. The CDR3 covers 14 residues. V was clipped by 4 bases and J by 4 bases, with 13 bases between them. Germline V gives CDR1 SEHNR, CDR2 FQNEAQ (reference sequence).

The chain carries TRBV18 and TRBJ2-1; TRBD2 agrees at 7 bases. CDR1 is KGHSH and CDR2 is LQKENI in the germline V gene. The CDR3 extends over 15 amino acids. Trimming took 0 bases from V and 3 from J; bases not matched to a gene: 2. CDR3 coding DNA: TGTGCCAGCTCACCACCTAGCGGGTACTACAATGAGCAGTTCTTC. Its protein is CASSPPSGYYNEQFF.

V gene TRBV28 combines with J gene TRBJ2-7; 8 nucleotides match TRBD2. This CDR3 has 14 residues. Trimming at V came to 7 bases and at J to 0 bases, leaving 5 bases not matched to a gene. In germline, CDR1 is MDHEN, CDR2 SYDVKM. CDR3 loop: CASKSGSPSYEQYF. The CDR3 DNA follows: TGTGCCAGCAAAAGCGGGAGTCCCTCCTACGAGCAGTACTTC.

Comments on this clone: At one end, the junction sequence differs from germline, possibly due to a read error. The chain recombines TRBV2 with TRBJ2-1; TRBD2 matches at 11 bases. Germline V gene sequence: CDR1 SNHLY, CDR2 FYNNEI. This CDR3 region has 15 residues. The CDR3 loop is CASRELAGAGGEQFF. CDR3 DNA sequence: TGTGCCAGCCGTGAACTAGCGGGGGCGGGAGGTGAGCAGTTCTTC.

J is TRBJ2-3 and V is TRBV9; TRBD1 matches 9 bases. The CDR3 is 17 amino acids. CDR1 is SGDLS and CDR2 is YYNGEE in the germline V gene. Germline trimming cut 4 bases from V and 8 bases from J; bases unmatched to any gene: 17. The CDR3 DNA is TGTGCCAGCAGCCCAGGGGGACAGGGCCCTAGCACGGGTACGCAGTATTTT. Amino acids: CASSPGGQGPSTGTQYF. Looking up the rest from reference TRBV9 and TRBJ2-3 gives the full variable domain: DSGVTQTPKHLITATGQRVTLRCSPRSGDLSVYWYQQSLDQGLQFLIQYYNGEERAKGNILERFSAQQFPDLHSELNLSSLELGDSALYFCASSPGGQGPSTGTQYFGPGTRLTVL.

This clone was seen a few times. The rearrangement uses TRBV5-4 and TRBJ1-1; 10 bases are shared with TRBD1. CDR1 is SGHNT and CDR2 is YYREEE in the germline V gene (reference sequence). The CDR3 consists of 17 residues. J lost 4 bases, V lost 1 base, and 10 bases had no gene match. The DNA for the CDR3 is TGTGCCAGCAGCTTGCCCGGGACAGGGGTCTACGGCACTGAAGCTTTCTTT. Translated, it gives CASSLPGTGVYGTEAFF.

The rearrangement uses TRBV7-2 and TRBJ2-7, with 8 bases matching TRBD1. Germline-derived CDR1 and CDR2 are SGHTA and FQGNSA. The CDR3 is made up of 15 amino acids. V dropped 3 bases and J dropped 4; count of bases not matched to a gene: 8. Here the CDR3 reads CASSFGQGASYEQYF. Written as DNA, the CDR3 is TGTGCCAGCAGCTTCGGCCAGGGGGCATCGTACGAGCAGTACTTC.

J is TRBJ2-7 and V is TRBV7-8; 12 positions agree with TRBD1. The CDR3 contains 14 residues. Trimming cost V 6 bases and J 7 bases; bases outside gene matches: 7. Germline values: CDR1 SGHVS, CDR2 FQNEAQ. DNA for the CDR3: TGTGCCAGCAGATCGGGACAGGGGGCCTTAGAGCAGTACTTC. Translating it yields CASRSGQGALEQYF.

A remark on this clone: This sample includes further DNA sequences coding for the same CDR3. The J gene is TRBJ2-3, the V gene TRBV5-1, with 7 bases fitting TRBD2. V lost 0 bases, J lost 0 bases, and 4 bases stayed unmatched. This CDR3 contains 16 residues. Germline CDR1 and CDR2: SGHRS and YFSETQ. CDR3 protein: CASSLEPSGSTDTQYF. In DNA, the CDR3 is TGCGCCAGCAGCTTGGAACCTAGCGGCAGCACAGATACGCAGTATTTT.

The V and J genes are TRBV12-5 and TRBJ2-1, with 9 bases that match TRBD2. Trimming cost V 3 bases and J 7 bases; bases outside gene matches: 4. CDR1 and CDR2 from the germline V gene are LGHNT and FRNRAP. This CDR3 has 14 amino acids. In nucleotides, the CDR3 is TGTGCTAGTGGTTTTAGCGGGAGTTTTAATGAGCAGTTCTTC. This codes for CASGFSGSFNEQFF. Based on the CDR3 plus reference TRBV12-5 and TRBJ2-1, the full variable domain is DARVTQTPRHKVTEMGQEVTMRCQPILGHNTVFWYRQTMMQGLELLAYFRNRAPLDDSGMPKDRFSAEMPDATLATLKIQPSEPRDSAVYFCASGFSGSFNEQFFGPGTRLTVL.

V usage is TRBV5-1 and J usage is TRBJ2-3, with D unclear. The CDR3 has 13 residues. V was shortened by 4 bases and J by 6 bases, with 12 bases between the two germline ends. CDR1 and CDR2 (germline): SGHRS, YFSETQ. The CDR3 reads CASSLPSSDTQYF. CDR3 coding DNA: TGCGCCAGCAGCCTCCCCTCATCGGATACGCAGTATTTT.

J is TRBJ2-1 and V is TRBV5-4, with 8 bases lining up with TRBD1. This CDR3 is 12 amino acids long. CDR1 and CDR2 (germline): SGHNT, YYREEE (reference sequence). The V and J ends lost 4 bases and 12 bases, in that order; junction bases with no gene match: 6. CDR3 protein: CASSPAGTGQFF. The CDR3 DNA reads TGTGCCAGCAGCCCGGCCGGGACAGGGCAGTTCTTC.